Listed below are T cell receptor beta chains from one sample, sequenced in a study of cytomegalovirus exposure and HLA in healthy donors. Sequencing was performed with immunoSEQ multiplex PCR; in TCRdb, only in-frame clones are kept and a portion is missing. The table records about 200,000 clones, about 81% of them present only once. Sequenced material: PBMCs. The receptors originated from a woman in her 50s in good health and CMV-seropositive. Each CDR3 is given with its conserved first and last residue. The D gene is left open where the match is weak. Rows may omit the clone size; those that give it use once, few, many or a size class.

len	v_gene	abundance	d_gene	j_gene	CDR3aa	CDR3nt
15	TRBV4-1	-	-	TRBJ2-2	CASRKSGGRAGELFF	TGCGCCAGCAGAAAATCCGGGGGGCGGGCCGGGGAGCTGTTTTTT
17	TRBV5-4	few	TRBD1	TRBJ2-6	CASSPDRRLSGANGLTF	TGTGCCAGCAGCCCGGACAGGAGGCTCTCTGGGGCCAACGGCCTGACTTTC
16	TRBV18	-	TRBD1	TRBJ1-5	CASSLTDRAADQPQHF	TGTGCCAGCTCACTGACTGACAGGGCTGCGGATCAGCCCCAGCATTTT
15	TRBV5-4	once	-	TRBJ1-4	CASSLGGSTNEKLFF	TGTGCCAGCAGCTTAGGAGGGTCAACTAATGAAAAACTGTTTTTT
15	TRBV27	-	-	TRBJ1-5	CASSSEGWSNQPQHF	TGTGCCAGCAGTTCGGAGGGATGGAGCAATCAGCCCCAGCATTTT
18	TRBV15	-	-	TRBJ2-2	CATSSPGGSGRGTGELFF	TGTGCCACCAGCAGCCCTGGGGGGTCCGGACGCGGCACCGGGGAGCTGTTTTTT
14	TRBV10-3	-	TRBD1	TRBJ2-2	CAIRTGTDTGELFF	TGTGCCATCAGAACCGGGACAGATACCGGGGAGCTGTTTTTT
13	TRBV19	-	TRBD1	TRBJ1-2	CASIPTGGNGYTF	TGTGCCAGTATCCCGACAGGGGGCAATGGCTACACCTTC
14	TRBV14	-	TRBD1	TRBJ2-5	CASSPWTGEETQYF	TGTGCCAGCAGCCCCTGGACAGGTGAAGAGACCCAGTACTTC
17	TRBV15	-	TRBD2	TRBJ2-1	CATSRYSGTSGWHEQFF	TGTGCCACCAGCAGATACTCCGGGACTAGCGGATGGCATGAGCAGTTCTTC
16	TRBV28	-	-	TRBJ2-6	CASSITGSSGANVLTF	TGTGCCAGCAGTATAACAGGGTCTTCTGGGGCCAACGTCCTGACTTTC
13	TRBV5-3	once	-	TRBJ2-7	CARSLPTTYEQYF	TGTGCCAGAAGTCTCCCAACTACCTACGAGCAGTACTTC
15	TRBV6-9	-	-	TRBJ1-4	CASRSRGTSVEKLFF	TGTGCCAGCAGGTCCCGCGGGACTAGCGTAGAAAAACTGTTTTTT
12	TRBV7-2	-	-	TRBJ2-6	CAWTSGANGLTF	TGTGCCTGGACCTCTGGGGCCAACGGCCTGACTTTC
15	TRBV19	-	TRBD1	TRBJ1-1	CASSGGQAMNTEAFF	TGTGCCAGTAGTGGGGGACAGGCTATGAACACTGAAGCTTTCTTT
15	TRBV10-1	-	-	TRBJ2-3	CASSESGKGGDTQYF	TGCGCCAGCAGTGAATCGGGAAAAGGAGGAGATACGCAGTATTTT
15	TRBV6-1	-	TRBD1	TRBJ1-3	CASSLTGQAGNTIYF	TGTGCCAGCTCACTGACAGGGCAGGCTGGAAACACCATATATTTT
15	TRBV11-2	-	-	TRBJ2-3	CASSYPLRGTDTQYF	TGTGCCAGCAGCTACCCCCTCAGGGGCACAGATACGCAGTATTTT
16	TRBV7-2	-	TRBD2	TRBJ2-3	CASSFIASGGTDTQYF	TGTGCCAGCAGCTTCATCGCTAGCGGGGGGACAGATACGCAGTATTTT